A single sample is the source of the 23 T cell receptor beta chains below, sequenced in a study of cytomegalovirus exposure and HLA in healthy donors. In the PCR, 60 Vbeta and 13 Jbeta primers were used. Produced via immunoSEQ multiplex PCR; TCRdb's table is partial and in-frame only. The sample includes around 170,000 clones, 84% of them seen just once. Sequencing was carried out using PBMCs. These receptors were obtained from a woman in her forties or fifties in good health and CMV-seropositive.

This clone was seen just once. The chain has TRBV6-5 and TRBJ2-2; 7 positions agree with TRBD1. The CDR3 contains 14 residues. V lost 10 bases and J lost 4; bases outside the gene matches: 9. The germline V gene encodes CDR1 MNHEY and CDR2 SVGAGI. The CDR3 sequence is CATADRVGTGELFF. In DNA form, the CDR3 reads TGTGCCACCGCCGACAGGGTAGGCACCGGGGAGCTGTTTTTT.

This chain connects TRBV19 to TRBJ1-3; TRBD1 agrees at 7 bases. The CDR3 consists of 16 residues. CDR1 and CDR2 from the germline V gene are LNHDA and SQIVND (reference sequence). Trimming removed 5 bases from V and 5 bases from J; junction bases left unmatched: 12. The CDR3 sequence is CASSLHPGQHRNTIYF. The CDR3 DNA follows: TGTGCCAGTAGTCTCCACCCGGGACAGCACCGAAACACCATATATTTT. Based on the CDR3 plus reference TRBV19 and TRBJ1-3, the full variable domain is DGGITQSPKYLFRKEGQNVTLSCEQNLNHDAMYWYRQDPGQGLRLIYYSQIVNDFQKGDIAEGYSVSREKKESFPLTVTSAQKNPTAFYLCASSLHPGQHRNTIYFGEGSWLTVV.

This rearrangement joins TRBV5-5 to TRBJ2-7; 8 bases align to TRBD1. This CDR3 region has 15 residues. Trimming cost V 2 bases and J 3 bases; bases outside gene matches: 7. Germline-derived CDR1 and CDR2 are SGHKS and YYEKEE (reference sequence). The CDR3 DNA follows: TGTGCCAGCAGCTTCCCAGGGGGCGTCTTCTACGAGCAGTACTTC. Its translation is CASSFPGGVFYEQYF.

This rearrangement joins TRBV7-2 to TRBJ2-5; no reliable D call. The DNA end favors TRBJ2-7, so the J call may be wrong. CDR3 length equals 12 residues. Germline V gene sequence: CDR1 SGHTA, CDR2 FQGNSA. CDR3 DNA sequence: TGTGCCAGCAGTGGAAGCGACTACGAGCAGTACTTC. Encoded protein: CASSGSDYEQYF.

This clone was found a few times. V gene TRBV6-1 combines with J gene TRBJ2-5; possibly TRBD2 for D (5 bases). The closer fit of TRBJ2-7 to the DNA end suggests the J call may be wrong. This CDR3 contains 15 residues. Germline CDR1 reads MNHNS; CDR2 reads SASEGT. The CDR3 region is CASSSQRTGSYEQYF. The CDR3 DNA reads TGTGCCAGCAGTTCGCAAAGGACGGGGAGCTACGAGCAGTACTTC.

The chain uses TRBV6-6 and TRBJ1-5; TRBD1 aligns across 10 bases. The CDR3 is 14 amino acids. The V segment lost 6 bases and the J segment 6 bases; nucleotides outside the gene matches: 5. The germline V gene encodes CDR1 MNHNY and CDR2 SVGAGI (reference sequence). The CDR3 is CASSYDRGLQPQHF. The DNA for the CDR3 is TGTGCCAGCAGCTATGACAGGGGGCTTCAGCCCCAGCATTTT.

The chain has TRBV7-9 and TRBJ1-1; the D is unclear. The V gene's germline CDR1 is SEHNR and CDR2 FQNEAQ (reference sequence). The CDR3 consists of 14 residues. Trimming removed 7 bases at V and 4 bases at J, with 16 bases between. CDR3 sequence (DNA): TGTGCCAGCACCCTTCGGGGAGCGGGCACTGAAGCTTTCTTT. It encodes CASTLRGAGTEAFF.

The chain is built from TRBV5-1 and TRBJ1-5; tentatively, D is TRBD1 (6 bases). The germline gives CDR1 SGHRS, CDR2 YFSETQ. The CDR3 runs 15 residues. V lost 0 bases and J lost 5, with 12 bases in between. CDR3 amino acids: CASSLDRAIHQPQHF. CDR3 DNA sequence: TGCGCCAGCAGCTTGGACAGGGCGATCCATCAGCCCCAGCATTTT.

The chain uses TRBV7-3 and TRBJ2-5, with 13 bases matching TRBD2. The CDR3 sequence is 15 residues long. Per germline, CDR1 SGHTA and CDR2 FQGTGA. After removal of 6 bases from V and 1 base from J, the junction contained 2 bases not matched to a gene. As DNA, the CDR3 is TGTGCCAGCAGTAGACTAGCGGGGGGCCAAGAGACCCAGTACTTC. It is translated as CASSRLAGGQETQYF.

The chain couples TRBV5-4 to TRBJ2-2; D is perhaps TRBD1 (6 bases). This CDR3 comprises 14 residues. Between the trimmed V and J ends, which lost 1 base and 4 bases, there was a span of 8 bases. The germline gives CDR1 SGHNT, CDR2 YYREEE (reference sequence). CDR3 DNA sequence: TGTGCCAGCAGCTTGCAGGGGAGCACCGGGGAGCTGTTTTTT. Its protein product is CASSLQGSTGELFF.

The chain carries TRBV28 and TRBJ1-2; D gene unclear. Per the germline V gene, CDR1 is MDHEN and CDR2 is SYDVKM. This CDR3 comprises 16 residues. V was shortened by 5 bases and J by 2 bases, with 18 bases between the two germline ends. The DNA for the CDR3 is TGTGCCAGCAGTAACGGCGGCAGATCCCTGAACTATGGCTACACCTTC. Protein: CASSNGGRSLNYGYTF.

The chain joins TRBV5-1 to TRBJ1-4; 9 bases fit TRBD1. This CDR3 region has 16 residues. Looked up from germline, CDR1 is SGHRS and CDR2 is YFSETQ. V was pared by 3 bases and J by 8 bases, with 11 bases of the junction left unmatched. The CDR3 bases are TGCGCCAGCAGCTCCGGGGACAGGGAAACGGGGGAAAAACTGTTTTTT. Translation gives CASSSGDRETGEKLFF. Variable domain in full (rest from reference TRBV5-1 and TRBJ1-4): KAGVTQTPRYLIKTRGQQVTLSCSPISGHRSVSWYQQTPGQGLQFLFEYFSETQRNKGNFPGRFSGRQFSNSRSEMNVSTLELGDSALYLCASSSGDRETGEKLFFGSGTQLSVL.

The chain recombines TRBV5-4 with TRBJ2-5; 7 bases line up with TRBD2. The germline gives CDR1 SGHNT, CDR2 YYREEE (reference sequence). CDR3 length equals 16 residues. The V and J ends lost 0 bases and 9 bases, in that order; junction bases with no gene match: 14. The CDR3 loop is CASSLGGTGGMAAQYF. The CDR3 coding sequence is TGTGCCAGCAGCTTGGGAGGGACGGGGGGAATGGCGGCCCAGTACTTC.

The rearrangement uses TRBV19 and TRBJ2-3; 7 bases agree with TRBD1. The germline CDR1 and CDR2 sequences are LNHDA and SQIVND (reference sequence). This CDR3 contains 17 residues. The junction had 14 bases not matched to a gene; V was cut back by 4 bases and J by 4 bases. This CDR3 reads CASSTTTGRNPPDTQYF. As DNA, the CDR3 is TGTGCCAGTAGTACCACGACAGGGCGAAACCCCCCAGATACGCAGTATTTT.

The J gene is TRBJ2-3, the V gene TRBV5-1; 7 bases match TRBD2. Germline values: CDR1 SGHRS, CDR2 YFSETQ. V dropped 5 bases and J dropped 0; count of bases not matched to a gene: 9. The length of the CDR3 is 16 residues. CDR3 protein: CASRNQLAESTDTQYF. DNA of the CDR3: TGCGCCAGCAGAAATCAGCTAGCGGAGAGCACAGATACGCAGTATTTT.

This chain connects TRBV7-8 to TRBJ2-5; 12 bases map to TRBD2. Germline loops: CDR1 SGHVS, CDR2 FQNEAQ. The CDR3 contains 15 residues. J lost 5 bases, V lost 4 bases, and 5 bases had no gene match. The CDR3 loop reads CASSSRTSGVETQYF. For the CDR3, the DNA is TGTGCCAGCAGCTCTCGGACTAGCGGGGTGGAGACCCAGTACTTC.

The V gene is TRBV7-2, the J gene TRBJ2-1, with 10 bases identical to TRBD2. Germline values: CDR1 SGHTA, CDR2 FQGNSA. The V and J ends lost 3 bases and 4 bases, in that order; junction bases with no gene match: 15. The CDR3 is made up of 19 amino acids. The CDR3 here is CASSLRLAGGYVRYNEQFF. Here the CDR3 DNA reads TGTGCCAGCAGCTTGCGGTTAGCGGGGGGTTACGTCAGGTACAATGAGCAGTTCTTC.

This sequence joins TRBV2 and TRBJ1-1; 8 bases are a match to TRBD1. This CDR3 spans 14 amino acids. Germline loops: CDR1 SNHLY, CDR2 FYNNEI. V shed 8 bases and J 0 bases; nucleotides not matched to a gene: 5. The CDR3 DNA sequence: TGTGCCAGCCAGATGGGACAGGTGAACACTGAAGCTTTCTTT. Translated: CASQMGQVNTEAFF. The full variable domain, rest sourced from reference TRBV2 and TRBJ1-1, is EPEVTQTPSHQVTQMGQEVILRCVPISNHLYFYWYRQILGQKVEFLVSFYNNEISEKSEIFDDQFSVERPDGSNFTLKIRSTKLEDSAMYFCASQMGQVNTEAFFGQGTRLTVV.

This clone came up a few times. V is TRBV7-3 and J is TRBJ2-2, with D possibly matching TRBD2 (6 bases). Looked up from germline, CDR1 is SGHTA and CDR2 is FQGTGA. The V end lost 2 bases, the J end lost 1 base, and 8 bases lay between the germline ends. The length of the CDR3 is 15 residues. The CDR3 bases are TGTGCCAGCAGCTTAGAGCGGGTGAACACCGGGGAGCTGTTTTTT. This sequence encodes CASSLERVNTGELFF.

The chain uses TRBV5-4 and TRBJ2-3; D unclear. Between the trimmed V and J ends, which lost 0 bases and 5 bases, there was a span of 10 bases. This CDR3 comprises 14 residues. The germline CDR1 and CDR2 sequences are SGHNT and YYREEE (reference sequence). DNA of the CDR3: TGTGCCAGCAGCTTGGACGCCTCCGGAGATACGCAGTATTTT. It yields the protein CASSLDASGDTQYF. The complete variable domain, with remaining parts taken from reference TRBV5-4 and TRBJ2-3, reads ETGVTQSPTHLIKTRGQQVTLRCSSQSGHNTVSWYQQALGQGPQFIFQYYREEENGRGNFPPRFSGLQFPNYSSELNVNALELDDSALYLCASSLDASGDTQYFGPGTRLTVL.

The rearrangement uses TRBV13 and TRBJ1-1; D is unclear. V dropped 4 bases and J dropped 0 bases, with 9 bases sitting between them. This CDR3 is 14 amino acids long. Germline lookup yields CDR1 PRHDT and CDR2 FYEKMQ (reference sequence). The CDR3 DNA follows: TGTGCCAGCAGCTCAGTGGGCATGAACACTGAAGCTTTCTTT. Amino acids: CASSSVGMNTEAFF.

This chain uses TRBV29-1 with TRBJ1-3; unclear D gene. The CDR3 covers 14 residues. CDR1 and CDR2 from the germline V gene are SQVTM and ANQGSEA. V was clipped by 4 bases and J by 0 bases, with 10 bases between them. CDR3 in DNA: TGCAGCGTTGTAGAGGAGTCCTCTGGAAACACCATATATTTT. It specifies CSVVEESSGNTIYF.

The chain employs TRBV19 and TRBJ1-3; D is possibly TRBD1 (6 bases). The V end lost 5 bases, the J end lost 0 bases, and 14 bases lay between the germline ends. This CDR3 is built from 16 residues. In germline, CDR1 is LNHDA, CDR2 SQIVND (reference sequence). The CDR3: CASSPTWTDSGNTIYF. The CDR3 DNA follows: TGTGCCAGTAGTCCTACGTGGACAGACTCTGGAAACACCATATATTTT.